This T cell receptor beta chain was obtained from a study of cytomegalovirus exposure and HLA in healthy donors. Whole-study findings and limits: A later examination showed that TCR association rates differed by HLA locus, with DRB1 most and HLA-C fewest. In a later analysis, HLA-associated TCR beta chains were more clonally expanded than equally common others.

From germline, CDR1 is SQVTM and CDR2 ANQGSEA. V dropped 4 bases and J dropped 2; count of bases not matched to a gene: 9. CDR3 size: 16 residues. Note on this clone: The antigen remains undetermined.

PCR used 60 Vbeta primers and 13 Jbeta primers. Using immunoSEQ multiplex PCR, the repertoire was profiled, and TCRdb retains in-frame clones only, with some absent. Of around 70,000 clones listed, over 60% are singletons. Sequenced input: PBMCs. This rearrangement joins TRBV29-1 to TRBJ2-7; the match to TRBD2 covers 12 bases. The TCR was taken from a male donor in good health and CMV-seropositive. DNA for the CDR3: TGCAGCGTTGCAATTTCTAGCGGGGGGGCCGCCTACGAGCAGTACTTC. This gives the protein CSVAISSGGAAYEQYF.